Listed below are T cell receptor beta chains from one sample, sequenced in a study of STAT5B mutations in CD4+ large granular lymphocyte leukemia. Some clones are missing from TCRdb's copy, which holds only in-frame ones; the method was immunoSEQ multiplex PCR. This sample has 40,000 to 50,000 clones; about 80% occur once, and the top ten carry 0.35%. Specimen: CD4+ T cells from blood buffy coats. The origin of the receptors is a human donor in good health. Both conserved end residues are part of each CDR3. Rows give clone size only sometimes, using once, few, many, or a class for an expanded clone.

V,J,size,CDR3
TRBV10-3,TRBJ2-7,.,CAISAQGGNEQYF
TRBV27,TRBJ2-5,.,CATRGGESRETQYF
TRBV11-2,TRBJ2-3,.,CASSLTGTLSTDTQYF
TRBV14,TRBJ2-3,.,CASSQVGAGSLDTQYF
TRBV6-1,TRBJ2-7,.,CASSDQGGLGEQYF
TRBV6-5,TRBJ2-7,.,CASSYVGGAYEQYF
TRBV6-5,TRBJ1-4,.,CASRQGPANEKLFF
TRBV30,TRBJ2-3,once,CAWNVAGADTQYF
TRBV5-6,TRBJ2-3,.,CASSLGQVGDTQYF
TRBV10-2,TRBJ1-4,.,CATFGQDNEKLFF
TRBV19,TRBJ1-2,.,CASSRGPTRFNYGYTF
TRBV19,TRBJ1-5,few,CASSIIQGSQPQHF
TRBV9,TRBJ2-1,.,CASSLWGEQFF
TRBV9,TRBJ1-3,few,CASSVYPTYGNTIYF
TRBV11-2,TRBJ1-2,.,CASTTPSGNYGYTF
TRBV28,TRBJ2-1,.,CASSPGQAYNEQFF
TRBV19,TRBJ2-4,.,CASRSGGANIQYF
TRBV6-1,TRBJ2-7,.,CASKRGLGSYEQYF
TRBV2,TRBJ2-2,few,CASTRAQGGGELFF
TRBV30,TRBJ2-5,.,CAWCRGGYQETQYF
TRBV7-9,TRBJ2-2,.,CASSLRGWLADTGELFF
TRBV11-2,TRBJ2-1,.,CASSSGTSGVNEQFF
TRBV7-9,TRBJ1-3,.,CASSSRSGNTIYF
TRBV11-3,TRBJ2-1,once,CASSLDPGGRYNEQFF
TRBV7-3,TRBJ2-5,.,CASSLTRWETQYF
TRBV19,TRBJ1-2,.,CASTYLGVNYGYTF
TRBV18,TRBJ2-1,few,CASSHPERVSYNEQFF